This section outlines one TCR beta chain sequence together with its context. Its antigen is not yet known. Base quality data are lacking; no much larger clone is found one base away. Counted from cysteine to phenylalanine, this CDR3 has 13 amino acids. The CDR3 DNA has 39 bases and is translated from base 1. Trimming takes 7 bases from V and 1 base from J, and the germline ends sit 10 bases apart. CDR1 and CDR2 are drawn from the germline V gene (reference sequence): LNHDA, SQIVND. The data stem from a study of lymphopenia after photon versus proton radiotherapy (dated by TCRdb to the late 2010s). Background on the whole study: The study compared the immunological effects of photon versus proton radiation therapy in patients with gastrointestinal tumors who developed high-grade lymphopenia. The study was designed to characterize how the impact on the immune system differs between the two radiation modalities. The cohort comprised 15 to 20 patients with gastrointestinal tumors who received either photon or proton therapy and then developed lymphopenia.

The library was prepared using the immunoSEQ multiplex PCR assay. Deep sequencing of rearranged TCR beta loci, alongside multiparametric flow cytometry, was used to profile T cell repertoires. As stored in TCRdb, this immuneACCESS dataset retains in-frame rearrangements with V and J assigned. A fraction of the clones does not appear; measured against another copy, unresolved V genes explain less than half of the discrepancy, and the remainder lacks a known reason. This sample is represented by 40,000 or so clones; roughly 87% of them were singletons. The ten top clones hold approximately 2% of the sample. Broad study findings and their caveats: Across the cohort, among patients who died, a greater drop in TCR diversity after the nadir was inversely correlated with overall survival time. Relative stability during treatment was observed in proton-treated patients, whereas loss of naive T cells and TCR diversity and gain of effector/memory populations were observed in photon-treated patients. Once the lymphocyte count had reached its nadir, the repertoires of photon-treated patients showed oligoclonal expansion, particularly of CD8+ Temra cells, and this expansion drove the decline in diversity. The survival association was assessed only in patients who died, and the authors presented better survival with proton therapy as a possibility rather than a demonstrated result.

The TCR sequence derives from a man between 35 and 55 years old with gastric cancer. Sequenced here: peripheral blood, sampled from a patient treated with photon-based radiotherapy. Recombination linked TRBV19 to TRBJ1-1; a tentative D match to TRBD1 spans 6 bases. The CDR3 sequence is CASMEDRNTEAFF. The DNA is as follows: TGTGCCAGTATGGAGGACAGGAACACTGAAGCTTTCTTT.